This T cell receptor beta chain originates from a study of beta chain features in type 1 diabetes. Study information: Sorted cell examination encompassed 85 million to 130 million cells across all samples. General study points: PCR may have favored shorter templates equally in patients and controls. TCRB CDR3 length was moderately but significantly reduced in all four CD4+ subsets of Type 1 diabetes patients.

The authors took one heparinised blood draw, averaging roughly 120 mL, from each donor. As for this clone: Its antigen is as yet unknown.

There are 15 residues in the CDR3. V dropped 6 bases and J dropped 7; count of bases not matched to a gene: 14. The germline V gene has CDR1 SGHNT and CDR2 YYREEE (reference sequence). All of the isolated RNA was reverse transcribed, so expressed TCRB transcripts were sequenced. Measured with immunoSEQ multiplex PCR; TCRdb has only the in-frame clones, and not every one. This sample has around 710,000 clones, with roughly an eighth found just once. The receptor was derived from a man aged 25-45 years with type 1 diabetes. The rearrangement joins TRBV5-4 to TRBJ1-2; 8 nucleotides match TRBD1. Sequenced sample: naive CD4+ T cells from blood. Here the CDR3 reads CASTRMTGVSLGYTF. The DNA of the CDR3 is TGTGCCAGCACTCGTATGACAGGGGTCTCCCTTGGCTACACCTTC.